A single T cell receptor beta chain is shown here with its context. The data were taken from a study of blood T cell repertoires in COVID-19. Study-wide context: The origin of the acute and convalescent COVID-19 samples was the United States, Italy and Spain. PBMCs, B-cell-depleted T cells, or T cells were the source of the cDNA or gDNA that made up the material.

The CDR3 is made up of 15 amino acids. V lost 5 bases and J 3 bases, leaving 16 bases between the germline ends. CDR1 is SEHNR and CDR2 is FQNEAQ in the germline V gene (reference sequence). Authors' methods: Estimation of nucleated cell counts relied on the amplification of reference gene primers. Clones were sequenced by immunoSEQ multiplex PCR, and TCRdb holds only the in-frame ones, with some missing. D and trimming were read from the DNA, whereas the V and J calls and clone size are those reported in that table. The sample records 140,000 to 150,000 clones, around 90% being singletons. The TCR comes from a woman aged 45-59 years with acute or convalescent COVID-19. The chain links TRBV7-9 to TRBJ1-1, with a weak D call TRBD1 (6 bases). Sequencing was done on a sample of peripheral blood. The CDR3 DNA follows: TGTGCCAGCAGCAGTACAGGGATCGACCACACTGAAGCTTTCTTT. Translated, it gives CASSSTGIDHTEAFF.